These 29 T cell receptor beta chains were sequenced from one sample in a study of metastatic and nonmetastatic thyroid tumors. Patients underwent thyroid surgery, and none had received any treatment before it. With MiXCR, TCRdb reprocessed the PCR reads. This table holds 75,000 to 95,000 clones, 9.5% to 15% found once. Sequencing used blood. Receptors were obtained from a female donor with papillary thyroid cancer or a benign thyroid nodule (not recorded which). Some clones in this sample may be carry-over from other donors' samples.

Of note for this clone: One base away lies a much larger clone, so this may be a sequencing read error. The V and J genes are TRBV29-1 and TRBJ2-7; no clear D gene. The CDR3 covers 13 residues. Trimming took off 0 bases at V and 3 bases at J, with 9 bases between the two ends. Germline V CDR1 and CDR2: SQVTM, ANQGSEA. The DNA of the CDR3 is TGCAGCGTTGAAGATTGGCAGAACTACGAGCAGTACTTC. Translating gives CSVEDWQNYEQYF.

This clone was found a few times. Written as DNA, the CDR3 is TGTGCCAGCAGTTCCCTCAAGGAGGGCTCCTACGAGCAGTACTTC. As protein: CASSSLKEGSYEQYF. V usage is TRBV12-3 or TRBV12-4 and J usage is TRBJ2-7, with D possibly TRBD2 on 6 matching bases. The ends were cut back, 4 bases at V and 0 bases at J, with 13 bases in the middle. The CDR3 loop spans 15 amino acids.

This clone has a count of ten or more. CDR3 DNA sequence: TGTGCCAGCAGCTTAGTGGGAGGAGTTGGAAACACCATATATTTT. Amino acids: CASSLVGGVGNTIYF. The rearrangement links TRBV7-2 to TRBJ1-3; unclear D gene. The CDR3 covers 15 residues. Germline loops: CDR1 SGHTA, CDR2 FQGNSA. Trimming removed 1 base at V and 3 bases at J, with 10 bases between.

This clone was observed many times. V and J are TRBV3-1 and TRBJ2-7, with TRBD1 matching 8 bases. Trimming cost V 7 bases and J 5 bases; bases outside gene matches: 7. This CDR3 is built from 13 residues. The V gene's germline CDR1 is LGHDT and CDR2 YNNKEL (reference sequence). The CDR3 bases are TGTGCCAGCATTGTGGACAGGGTCGACGAGCAGTACTTC. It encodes CASIVDRVDEQYF.

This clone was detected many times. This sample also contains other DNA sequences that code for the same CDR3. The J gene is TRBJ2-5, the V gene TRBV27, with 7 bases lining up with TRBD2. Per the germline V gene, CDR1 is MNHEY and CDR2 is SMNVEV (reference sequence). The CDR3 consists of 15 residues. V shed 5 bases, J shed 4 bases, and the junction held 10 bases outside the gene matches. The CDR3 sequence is CASSALTGGTETQYF. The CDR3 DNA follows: TGTGCCAGCAGTGCCCTGACGGGAGGAACAGAGACCCAGTACTTC.

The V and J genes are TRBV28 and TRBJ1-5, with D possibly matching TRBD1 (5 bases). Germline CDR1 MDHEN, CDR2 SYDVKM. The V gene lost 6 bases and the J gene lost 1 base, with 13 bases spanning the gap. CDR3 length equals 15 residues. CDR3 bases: TGTGCCAGCAGCTGGGGGTCGGGGAGCAATCAGCCCCAGCATTTT. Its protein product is CASSWGSGSNQPQHF.

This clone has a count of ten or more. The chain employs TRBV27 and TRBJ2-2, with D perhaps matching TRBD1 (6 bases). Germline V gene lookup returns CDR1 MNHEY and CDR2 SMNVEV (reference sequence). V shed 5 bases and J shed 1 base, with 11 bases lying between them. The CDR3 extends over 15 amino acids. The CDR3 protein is CASSEGTWNTGELFF. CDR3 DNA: TGTGCCAGCAGTGAAGGGACATGGAACACCGGGGAGCTGTTTTTT.

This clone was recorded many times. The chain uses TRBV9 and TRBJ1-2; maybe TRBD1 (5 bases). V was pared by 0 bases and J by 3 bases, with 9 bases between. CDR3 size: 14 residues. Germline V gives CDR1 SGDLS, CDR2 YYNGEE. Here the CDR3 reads CASSVAGVDYGYTF. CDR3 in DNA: TGTGCCAGCAGCGTAGCGGGGGTTGACTATGGCTACACCTTC.

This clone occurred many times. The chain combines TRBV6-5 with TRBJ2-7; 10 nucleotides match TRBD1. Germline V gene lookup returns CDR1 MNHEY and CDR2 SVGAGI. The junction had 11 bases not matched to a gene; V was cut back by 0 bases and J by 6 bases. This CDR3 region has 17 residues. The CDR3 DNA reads TGTGCCAGCAGTTACTCTGGCATAGGGACAGGGGCGTCCGAGCAGTACTTC. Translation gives CASSYSGIGTGASEQYF.

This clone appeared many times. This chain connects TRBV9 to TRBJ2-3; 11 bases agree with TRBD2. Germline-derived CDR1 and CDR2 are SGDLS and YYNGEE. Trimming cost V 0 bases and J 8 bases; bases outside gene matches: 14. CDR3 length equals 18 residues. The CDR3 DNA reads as TGTGCCAGCAGCGTAGGCTCTAGCGGGAGGAATGTACAAGGTACGCAGTATTTT. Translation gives CASSVGSSGRNVQGTQYF.

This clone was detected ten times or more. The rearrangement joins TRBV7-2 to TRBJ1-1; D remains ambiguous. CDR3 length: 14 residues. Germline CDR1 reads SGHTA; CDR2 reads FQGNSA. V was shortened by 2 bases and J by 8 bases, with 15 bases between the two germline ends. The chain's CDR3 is CASSLPRGAEEAFF. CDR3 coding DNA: TGTGCCAGCAGCTTACCTAGAGGTGCAGAAGAAGCTTTCTTT.

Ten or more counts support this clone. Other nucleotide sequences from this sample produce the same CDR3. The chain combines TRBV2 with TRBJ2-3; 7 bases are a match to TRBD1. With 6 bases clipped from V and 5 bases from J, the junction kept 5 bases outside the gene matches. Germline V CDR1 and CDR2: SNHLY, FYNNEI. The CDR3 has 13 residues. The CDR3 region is CASRRQGLDTQYF. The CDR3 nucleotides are TGTGCCAGCAGAAGACAGGGCTTAGATACGCAGTATTTT.

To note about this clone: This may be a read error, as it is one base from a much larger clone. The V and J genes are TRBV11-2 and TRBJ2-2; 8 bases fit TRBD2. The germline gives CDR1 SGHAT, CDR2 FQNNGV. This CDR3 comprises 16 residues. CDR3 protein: CASSLNAGGNTRELFF. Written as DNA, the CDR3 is TGTGCCAGCAGCTTAAATGCGGGAGGTAACACCAGGGAGCTGTTTTTT.

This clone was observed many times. The CDR3 spells CASSLTLPPNEKLFF. CDR3 coding DNA: TGTGCCAGCAGCCTGACACTTCCACCTAATGAAAAACTGTTTTTT. The chain has TRBV11-2 and TRBJ1-4; D unclear. Per germline, CDR1 SGHAT and CDR2 FQNNGV. CDR3 size: 15 residues. Trimming cost V 5 bases and J 3 bases, with 13 bases left between them.

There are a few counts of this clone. CDR3 loop: CATSGWGTQYF. CDR3 coding DNA: TGTGCCACCAGCGGCTGGGGGACCCAGTACTTC. The chain links TRBV15 to TRBJ2-5; unclear D gene. Trimming left V 5 bases short and J 7 bases short, with 8 bases between. The CDR3 loop spans 11 amino acids. CDR1 and CDR2 from the germline V gene are LNHNV and YYDKDF (reference sequence).

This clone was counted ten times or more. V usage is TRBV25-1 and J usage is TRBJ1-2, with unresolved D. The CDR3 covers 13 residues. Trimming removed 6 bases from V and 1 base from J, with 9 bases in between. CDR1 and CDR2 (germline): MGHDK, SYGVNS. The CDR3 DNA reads TGTGCCAGCAGCGCATCCGTTAACTATGGCTACACCTTC. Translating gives CASSASVNYGYTF.

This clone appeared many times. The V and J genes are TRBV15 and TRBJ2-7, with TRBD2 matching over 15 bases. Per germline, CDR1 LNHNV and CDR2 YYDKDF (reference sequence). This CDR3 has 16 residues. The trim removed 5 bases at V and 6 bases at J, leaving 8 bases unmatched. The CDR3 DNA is TGTGCCACCAGCTCGACCAGGGGACTAGCGGGAGGCGAGCAGTACTTC. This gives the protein CATSSTRGLAGGEQYF.

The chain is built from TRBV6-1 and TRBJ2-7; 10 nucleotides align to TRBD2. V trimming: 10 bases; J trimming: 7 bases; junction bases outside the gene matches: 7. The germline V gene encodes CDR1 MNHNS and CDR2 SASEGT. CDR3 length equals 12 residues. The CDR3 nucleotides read TGTGCCATTTCCAGCGGGAGGGGAGAGCAGTACTTC. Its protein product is CAISSGRGEQYF.

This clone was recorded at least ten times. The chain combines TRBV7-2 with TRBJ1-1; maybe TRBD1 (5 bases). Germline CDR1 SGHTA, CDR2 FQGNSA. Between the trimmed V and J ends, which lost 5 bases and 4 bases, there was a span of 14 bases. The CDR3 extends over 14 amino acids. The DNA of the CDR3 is TGTGCCAGCAGCCCCCCGGGGGACCGCACTGAAGCTTTCTTT. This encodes CASSPPGDRTEAFF.

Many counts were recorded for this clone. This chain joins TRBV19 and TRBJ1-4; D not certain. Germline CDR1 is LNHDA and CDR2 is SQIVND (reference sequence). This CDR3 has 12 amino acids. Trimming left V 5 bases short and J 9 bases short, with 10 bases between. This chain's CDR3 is CASSPLQQKLFF. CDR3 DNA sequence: TGTGCCAGTAGTCCGCTCCAGCAAAAACTGTTTTTT.

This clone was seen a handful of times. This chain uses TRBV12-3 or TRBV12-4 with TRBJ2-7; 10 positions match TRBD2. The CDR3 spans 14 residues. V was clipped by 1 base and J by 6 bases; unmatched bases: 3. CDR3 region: CASSLVASGSEQYF. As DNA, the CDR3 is TGTGCCAGCAGTTTAGTTGCTAGCGGGAGCGAGCAGTACTTC.

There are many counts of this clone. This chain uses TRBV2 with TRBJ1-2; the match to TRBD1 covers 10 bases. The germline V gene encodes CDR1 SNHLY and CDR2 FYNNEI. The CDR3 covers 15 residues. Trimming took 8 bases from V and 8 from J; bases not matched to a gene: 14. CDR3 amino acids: CASSTTGTGDGGYTF. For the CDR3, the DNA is TGTGCCAGCTCAACCACCGGGACAGGGGATGGAGGCTACACCTTC.

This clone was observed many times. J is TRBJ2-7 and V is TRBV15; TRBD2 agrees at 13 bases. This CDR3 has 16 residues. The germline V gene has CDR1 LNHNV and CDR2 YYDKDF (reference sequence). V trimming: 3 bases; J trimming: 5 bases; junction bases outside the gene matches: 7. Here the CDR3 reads CATSRDTSGRAHEQYF. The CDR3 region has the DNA TGTGCCACCAGCAGGGATACTAGCGGGAGGGCCCACGAGCAGTACTTC.

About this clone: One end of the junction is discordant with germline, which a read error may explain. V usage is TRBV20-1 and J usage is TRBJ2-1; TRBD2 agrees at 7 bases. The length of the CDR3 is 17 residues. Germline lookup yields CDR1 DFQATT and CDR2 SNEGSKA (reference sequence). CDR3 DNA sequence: TGCAGTTCTAGTAGGTCTCGCGGGAGTTACACCTACAATGACCAGTTCTTC. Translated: CSSSRSRGSYTYNDQFF.

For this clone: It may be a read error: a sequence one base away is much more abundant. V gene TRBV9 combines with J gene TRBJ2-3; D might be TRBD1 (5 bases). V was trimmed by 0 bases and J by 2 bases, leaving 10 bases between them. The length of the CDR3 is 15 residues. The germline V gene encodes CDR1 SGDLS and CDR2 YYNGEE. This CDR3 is CASSVEDMTTDTQYF. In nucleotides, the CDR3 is TGTGCCAGCAGCGTAGAGGACATGACCACAGATACGCAGTATTTT.

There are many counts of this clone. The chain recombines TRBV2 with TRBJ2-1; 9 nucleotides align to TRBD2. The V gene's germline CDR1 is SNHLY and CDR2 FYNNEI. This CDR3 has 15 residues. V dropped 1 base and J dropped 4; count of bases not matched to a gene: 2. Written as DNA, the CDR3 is TGTGCCAGCAGTGAAGGGACTAGCGAGTACAATGAGCAGTTCTTC. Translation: CASSEGTSEYNEQFF.

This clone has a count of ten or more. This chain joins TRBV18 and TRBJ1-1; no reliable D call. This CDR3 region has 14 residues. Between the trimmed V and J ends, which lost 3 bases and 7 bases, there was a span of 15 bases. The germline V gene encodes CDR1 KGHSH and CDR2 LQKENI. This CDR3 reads CASSPLGGTDEAFF. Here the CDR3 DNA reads TGTGCCAGCTCACCCCTAGGAGGAACGGATGAAGCTTTCTTT.

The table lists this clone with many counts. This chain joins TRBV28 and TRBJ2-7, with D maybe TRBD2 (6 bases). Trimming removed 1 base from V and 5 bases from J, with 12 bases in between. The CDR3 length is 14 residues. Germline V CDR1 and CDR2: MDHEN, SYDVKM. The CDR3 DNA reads TGTGCCAGCAGTTTATACGGGGGTGGCGACGAGCAGTACTTC. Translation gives CASSLYGGGDEQYF.

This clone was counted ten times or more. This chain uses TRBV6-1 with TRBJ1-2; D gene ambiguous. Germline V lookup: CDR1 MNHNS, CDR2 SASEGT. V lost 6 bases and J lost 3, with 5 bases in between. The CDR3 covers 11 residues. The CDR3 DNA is TGTGCCAGCAGGGCCGACTATGGCTACACCTTC. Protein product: CASRADYGYTF.